This TCR beta chain emerged from a study of T cell repertoires in cytomegalovirus infection. About the research overall: The public TCR beta signatures pointed to both CMV infection and matching HLA type. General study points: The ex vivo response was dominated by HLA-C-restricted CMV-specific TCR beta clonotypes. Pooled public TCR beta family frequency picked out CMV carriers with the relevant HLA.

The sample holds many counts of this clonotype. The antigen is not known. Via MiXCR, TCRdb re-called the reads, giving one row per CDR3 protein. This table has almost 550,000 distinct CDR3 sequences, 16% appearing once. The receptor was isolated from a human donor in good health (CMV status not recorded). Some clones in this sample may be carry-over from other donors' samples. Sequencing was carried out using CD8+ T cells from PBMCs.

The CDR3 coding sequence is TGTGCCAGCAGCTTGGGGGACATCGGGAACTATCGCTATGGCTACACCTTC. Its translation: CASSLGDIGNYRYGYTF. The rearrangement uses TRBV5-5 and TRBJ1-2, with D possibly TRBD1 on 6 matching bases. The germline CDR1 and CDR2 sequences are SGHKS and YYEKEE (reference sequence). The CDR3 consists of 17 residues. Deletions cut 0 bases from V and 4 bases from J, with 19 bases between.